This paragraph reports one T cell receptor (beta chain). Its antigen is still unknown. The data derive from a study of radiotherapy plus CTLA-4 blockade in lung cancer. At the level of the study: Objective response was observed in about 19% of patients, and disease control in roughly 33%. Study findings and constraints: The authors reported that early blood T cell clone dynamics, with interferon-beta, best predicted response. TCR clones from tumors expanded in blood after radiotherapy plus ipilimumab.

Deletions cut 4 bases from V and 6 bases from J, with 11 bases between. Per germline, CDR1 KGHSH and CDR2 LQKENI. CDR3 length: 13 residues. Profiled with immunoSEQ multiplex PCR; TCRdb holds only in-frame clones, not every one. The sample shows about 120,000 clones, approximately 90% of them seen only once. Sequencing was performed on peripheral blood, taken from a patient treated with radiotherapy plus ipilimumab. The rearrangement links TRBV18 to TRBJ2-3; no firm D call. The source of this sequence is a human donor with non-small cell lung cancer that progressed on radiotherapy plus ipilimumab. The CDR3 coding sequence is TGTGCCAGCTCACTTAAGGGCCTCGATACGCAGTATTTT. Its protein product is CASSLKGLDTQYF.